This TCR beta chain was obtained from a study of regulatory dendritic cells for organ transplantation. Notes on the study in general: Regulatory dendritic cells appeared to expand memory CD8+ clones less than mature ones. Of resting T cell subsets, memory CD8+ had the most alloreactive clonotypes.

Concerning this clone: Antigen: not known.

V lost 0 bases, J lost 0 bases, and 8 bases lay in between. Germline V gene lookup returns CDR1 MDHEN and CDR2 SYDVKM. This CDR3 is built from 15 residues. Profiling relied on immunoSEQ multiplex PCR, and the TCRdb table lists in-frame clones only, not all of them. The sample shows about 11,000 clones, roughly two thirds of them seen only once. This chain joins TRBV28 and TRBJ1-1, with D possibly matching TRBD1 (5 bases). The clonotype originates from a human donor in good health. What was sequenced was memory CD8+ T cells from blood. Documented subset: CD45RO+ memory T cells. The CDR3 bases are TGTGCCAGCAGTTTATGGCCAGGGTTGAACACTGAAGCTTTCTTT. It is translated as CASSLWPGLNTEAFF.